The rows below give T cell receptor beta chains drawn from one sample of a study of blood T cell repertoires in COVID-19. Clones were read by immunoSEQ multiplex PCR, and TCRdb kept only the in-frame ones, dropping some. Seen here are around 700,000 clones, about 90% observed once, and the top ten hold around 0.3%. The specimen was peripheral blood. The receptors shown here come from a woman between 18 and 30 years old with acute or convalescent COVID-19. Each CDR3 is given with its conserved first and last residue. The D gene is left open where the match is weak. Clone sizes are given selectively: once, few, many, or a class where the clone is expanded.

abundance | j_gene | d_gene | v_gene | len | CDR3nt | CDR3aa
NA | TRBJ1-2 | TRBD1 | TRBV4-1 | 16 | TGCGCCAGCAGCCAAGATGGGGGACAGGGGGCATATGGCTACACCTTC | CASSQDGGQGAYGYTF
NA | TRBJ1-4 | TRBD1 | TRBV24-1 | 16 | TGTGCCACCAGTGAACGGACAGGGGATGGGAATGAAAAACTGTTTTTT | CATSERTGDGNEKLFF
NA | TRBJ1-2 | TRBD1 | TRBV27 | 13 | TGTGCCAGCAGTTTCGCAGGGGGCTACGGCTACACCTTC | CASSFAGGYGYTF
NA | TRBJ2-7 | NA | TRBV6-5 | 15 | NA | CASSTSGQINYEQYF
once | TRBJ1-3 | TRBD1 | TRBV6-1 | 15 | TGTGCCAGCAGTGAGCAGGGGGTCTCTGGAAACACCATATATTTT | CASSEQGVSGNTIYF
NA | TRBJ1-1 | NA | TRBV19 | 16 | TGTGCCAGTAGTCCCGGGACACTTCTCGGGCACACTGAAGCTTTCTTT | CASSPGTLLGHTEAFF
NA | TRBJ1-2 | TRBD1 | TRBV7-9 | 15 | TGTGCCAGCAGCTTAAGCCAGCGACAGGGAGGAGGCTACACCTTC | CASSLSQRQGGGYTF
NA | TRBJ2-7 | NA | TRBV5-6 | 14 | TGTGCCAGCAGCTTGGGCAGGAACACCGGTGAGCAGTACTTC | CASSLGRNTGEQYF
NA | TRBJ1-5 | NA | TRBV7-9 | 16 | TGTGCCAGCAGCCGAGGGACTCCCGGAACGAGTCAGCCCCAGCATTTT | CASSRGTPGTSQPQHF
NA | TRBJ2-3 | TRBD2 | TRBV27 | 15 | TGTGCCAGCAGCCGCGGGGGGGTCAGCACAGATACGCAGTATTTT | CASSRGGVSTDTQYF
NA | TRBJ1-1 | NA | TRBV9 | 13 | TGTGCCAGCAGCGTAGAACTCCGTACTGAAGCTTTCTTT | CASSVELRTEAFF
NA | TRBJ1-1 | TRBD1 | TRBV7-2 | 18 | TGTGCCAGCAGCCCCGGTTGGGGGACAGGGACCATGAACACTGAAGCTTTCTTT | CASSPGWGTGTMNTEAFF
NA | TRBJ2-3 | NA | TRBV9 | 11 | TGTGCCAGCAGCCTTGTAGATACGCAGTATTTT | CASSLVDTQYF
NA | TRBJ2-7 | NA | TRBV18 | 13 | TGTGCCAGCTCAACTCAGGGAAATGACGAGCAGTACTTC | CASSTQGNDEQYF
NA | TRBJ1-2 | NA | TRBV21-1 | 15 | TGTGGCGCGCAGCTGGGGGGACAGACTAACTATGGCTACACCTTC | CGAQLGGQTNYGYTF
NA | TRBJ1-2 | TRBD1 | TRBV19 | 15 | TGTGCCAGTAGTTCCGGGACAGGGGTATGGTATGGCTACACCTTC | CASSSGTGVWYGYTF
NA | TRBJ1-5 | NA | TRBV6-4 | 14 | TGTGCCAGCAGGACAGGTGAAGAACGTCAGCCCCAGCATTTT | CASRTGEERQPQHF
NA | TRBJ1-2 | TRBD1 | TRBV6-6 | 15 | TGTGCCAGCAGTTCCGTATCTCCGGGACAGGGTTTGCACACCTTC | CASSSVSPGQGLHTF
once | TRBJ1-2 | TRBD1 | TRBV6-2/TRBV6-3 | 15 | TGTGCCAGCAGCCTTACAGAGACAGGGGACTATGGCTACACCTTC | CASSLTETGDYGYTF
NA | TRBJ1-2 | NA | TRBV9 | 14 | TGTGCCAGCAGGCGGGCACAGACTCCGTATGGCTACACCTTC | CASRRAQTPYGYTF
few | TRBJ1-5 | NA | TRBV12-5 | 14 | TGTGCTAGTGGCTTGGACAGCGGAAATCAGCCCCAGCATTTT | CASGLDSGNQPQHF
NA | TRBJ1-1 | TRBD1 | TRBV19 | 14 | TGTGCCAGTAGTACTAGACAGGGTTTTGCTGAAGCTTTCTTT | CASSTRQGFAEAFF
NA | TRBJ2-1 | NA | TRBV19 | 15 | TGTGCCAGTAGTATCCCCCGTGGGCAAAACAATGAGCAGTTCTTC | CASSIPRGQNNEQFF
NA | TRBJ1-2 | NA | TRBV5-4 | 17 | TGTGCCAGCAGCTTGGTGAGTCTTACAGGAATAAGAAATGGCTACACCTTC | CASSLVSLTGIRNGYTF
NA | TRBJ2-4 | NA | TRBV7-2 | 21 | TGTGCCAGCAGCTTAGCTGGTACGGTCTTTTCCGGGGATGGGGCCAAAAACATTCAGTACTTC | CASSLAGTVFSGDGAKNIQYF
NA | TRBJ1-3 | NA | TRBV7-9 | 16 | TGTGCCAGCAGCTCCCCCAGGACCGGGGTTCGGAACACCATATATTTT | CASSSPRTGVRNTIYF
NA | TRBJ1-2 | NA | TRBV4-3 | 15 | TGCGCCAGCAGCCAAGACAGTATTACTAACTATGGCTACACCTTC | CASSQDSITNYGYTF
NA | TRBJ2-2 | NA | TRBV19 | 14 | TGTGCCAGTAGTATCCAGGTCCCTGCCGGGGAGCTGTTTTTT | CASSIQVPAGELFF
NA | TRBJ1-2 | TRBD1 | TRBV4-2 | 14 | TGTGCCAGCAGCTCTACTGACAGGGCGTATGGCTACACCTTC | CASSSTDRAYGYTF
NA | TRBJ2-7 | NA | TRBV24-1 | 14 | TGTGCCACCAGTGTGAACCGGGAGCCCTACGAGCAGTACTTC | CATSVNREPYEQYF